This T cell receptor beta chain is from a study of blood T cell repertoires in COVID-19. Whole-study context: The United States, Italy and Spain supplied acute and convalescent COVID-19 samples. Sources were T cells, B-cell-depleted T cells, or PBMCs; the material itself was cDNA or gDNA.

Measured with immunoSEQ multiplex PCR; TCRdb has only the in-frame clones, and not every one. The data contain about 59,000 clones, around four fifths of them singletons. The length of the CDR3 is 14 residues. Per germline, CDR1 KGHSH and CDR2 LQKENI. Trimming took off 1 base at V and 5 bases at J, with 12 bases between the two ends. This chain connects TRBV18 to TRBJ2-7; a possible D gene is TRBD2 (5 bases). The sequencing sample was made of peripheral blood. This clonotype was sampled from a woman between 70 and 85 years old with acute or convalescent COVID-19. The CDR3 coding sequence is TGTGCCAGCTCACCACGAGGGAACCCCAACGAGCAGTACTTC. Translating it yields CASSPRGNPNEQYF.